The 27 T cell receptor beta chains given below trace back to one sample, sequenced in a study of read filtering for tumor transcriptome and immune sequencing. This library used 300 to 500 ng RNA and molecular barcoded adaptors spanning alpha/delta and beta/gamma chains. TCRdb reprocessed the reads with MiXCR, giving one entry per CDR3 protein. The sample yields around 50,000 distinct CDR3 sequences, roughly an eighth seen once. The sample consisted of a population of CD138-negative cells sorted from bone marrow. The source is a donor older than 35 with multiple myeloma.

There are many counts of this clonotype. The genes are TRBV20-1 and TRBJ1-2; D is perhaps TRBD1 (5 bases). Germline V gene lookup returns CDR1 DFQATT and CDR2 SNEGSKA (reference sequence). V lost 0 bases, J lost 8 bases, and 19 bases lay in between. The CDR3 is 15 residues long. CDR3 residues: CSAREGVGSLRGYTF. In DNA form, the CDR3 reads TGCAGTGCTAGAGAGGGGGTCGGGAGTCTAAGAGGCTACACCTTC.

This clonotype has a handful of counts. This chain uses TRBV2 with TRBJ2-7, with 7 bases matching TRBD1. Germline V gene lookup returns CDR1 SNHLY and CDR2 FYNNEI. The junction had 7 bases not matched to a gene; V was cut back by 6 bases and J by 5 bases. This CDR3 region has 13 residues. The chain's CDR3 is CASSELTGDEQYF. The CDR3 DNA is TGTGCCAGCAGCGAACTCACAGGGGACGAGCAGTACTTC.

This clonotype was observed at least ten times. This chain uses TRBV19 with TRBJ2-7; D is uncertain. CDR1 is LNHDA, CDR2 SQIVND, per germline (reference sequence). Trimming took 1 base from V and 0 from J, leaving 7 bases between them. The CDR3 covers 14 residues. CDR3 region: CASSIVADSYEQYF. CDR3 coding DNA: TGTGCCAGTAGTATAGTGGCAGACTCCTACGAGCAGTACTTC.

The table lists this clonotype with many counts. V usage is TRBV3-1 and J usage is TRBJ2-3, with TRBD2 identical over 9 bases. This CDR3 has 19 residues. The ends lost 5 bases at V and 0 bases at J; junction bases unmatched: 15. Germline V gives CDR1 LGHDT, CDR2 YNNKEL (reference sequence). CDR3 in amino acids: CASSDPRMSGGSSTDTQYF. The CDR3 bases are TGTGCCAGCAGCGATCCCCGGATGAGCGGGGGGTCTAGCACAGATACGCAGTATTTT.

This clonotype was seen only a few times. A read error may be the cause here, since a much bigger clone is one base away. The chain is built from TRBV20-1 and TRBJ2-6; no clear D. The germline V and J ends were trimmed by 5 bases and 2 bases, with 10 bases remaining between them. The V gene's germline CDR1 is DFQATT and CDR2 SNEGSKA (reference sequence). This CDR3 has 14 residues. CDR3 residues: CSAPDNPGANVLTF. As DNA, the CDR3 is TGCAGTGCTCCTGACAACCCTGGGGCCAACGTCCTGACTTTC.

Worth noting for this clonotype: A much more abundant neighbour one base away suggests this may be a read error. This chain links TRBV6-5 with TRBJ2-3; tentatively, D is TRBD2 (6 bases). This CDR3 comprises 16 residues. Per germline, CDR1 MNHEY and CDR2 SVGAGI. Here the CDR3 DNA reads TGTGCCAGCAGCCGTCCCGGGCGGGGAGGCACAGGTACGCAGTATTTT. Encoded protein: CASSRPGRGGTGTQYF.

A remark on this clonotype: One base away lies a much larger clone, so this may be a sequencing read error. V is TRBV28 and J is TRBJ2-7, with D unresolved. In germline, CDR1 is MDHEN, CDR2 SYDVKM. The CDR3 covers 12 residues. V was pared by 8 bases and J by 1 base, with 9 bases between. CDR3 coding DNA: TGTGCCAGCGGTTACAGTTCCTACGAGCAGTACTTC. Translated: CASGYSSYEQYF.

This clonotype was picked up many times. The CDR3 DNA sequence: TGTGCCAGCAGCTTGAGGGGGATTAATGAAAAACTGTTTTTT. This encodes CASSLRGINEKLFF. The V call is TRBV13, the J call TRBJ1-4; perhaps TRBD1 as D (6 bases). Trimming took off 3 bases at V and 4 bases at J, with 9 bases between the two ends. CDR3 length: 14 residues. CDR1 is PRHDT and CDR2 is FYEKMQ in the germline V gene (reference sequence).

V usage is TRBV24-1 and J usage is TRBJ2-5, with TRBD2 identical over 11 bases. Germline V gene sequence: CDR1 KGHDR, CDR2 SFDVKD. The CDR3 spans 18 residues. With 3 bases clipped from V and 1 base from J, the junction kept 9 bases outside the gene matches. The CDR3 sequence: CATSDPTRLAGFQETQYF. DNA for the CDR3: TGTGCCACCAGTGATCCGACCCGACTAGCGGGGTTCCAAGAGACCCAGTACTTC.

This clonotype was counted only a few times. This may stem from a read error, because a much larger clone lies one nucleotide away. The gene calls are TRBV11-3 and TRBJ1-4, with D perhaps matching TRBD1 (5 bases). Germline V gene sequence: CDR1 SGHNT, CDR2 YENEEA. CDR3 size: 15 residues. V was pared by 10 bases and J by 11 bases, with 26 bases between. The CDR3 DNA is TGTGCCACCACGAGGGGCAGCGTCTCTAGTGACAAACTGTTTTTT. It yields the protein CATTRGSVSSDKLFF. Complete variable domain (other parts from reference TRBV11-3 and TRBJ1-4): EAGVVQSPRYKIIEKKQPVAFWCNPISGHNTLYWYLQNLGQGPELLIRYENEEAVDDSQLPKDRFSAERLKGVDSTLKIQPAELGDSAVYLCATTRGSVSSDKLFFGSGTQLSVL.

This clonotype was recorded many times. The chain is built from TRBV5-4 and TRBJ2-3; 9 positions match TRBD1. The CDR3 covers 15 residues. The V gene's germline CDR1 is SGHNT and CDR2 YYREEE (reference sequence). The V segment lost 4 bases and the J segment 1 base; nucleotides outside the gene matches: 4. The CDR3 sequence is CASSPDRGGTDTQYF. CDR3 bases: TGTGCCAGCAGCCCTGACAGGGGGGGCACAGATACGCAGTATTTT.

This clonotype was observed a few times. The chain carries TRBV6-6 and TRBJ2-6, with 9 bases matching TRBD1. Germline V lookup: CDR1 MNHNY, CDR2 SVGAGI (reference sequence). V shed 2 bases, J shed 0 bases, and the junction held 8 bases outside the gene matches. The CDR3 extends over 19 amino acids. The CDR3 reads CASSYPRTGETSGANVLTF. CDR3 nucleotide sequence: TGTGCCAGCAGTTACCCCAGGACAGGGGAGACCTCTGGGGCCAACGTCCTGACTTTC.

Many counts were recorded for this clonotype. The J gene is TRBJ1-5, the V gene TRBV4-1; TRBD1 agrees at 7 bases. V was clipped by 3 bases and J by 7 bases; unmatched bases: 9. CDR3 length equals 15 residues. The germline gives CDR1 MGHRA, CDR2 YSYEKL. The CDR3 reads CASSHLTGAKQPQHF. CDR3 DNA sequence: TGCGCCAGCAGCCACCTTACAGGGGCAAAGCAGCCCCAGCATTTT.

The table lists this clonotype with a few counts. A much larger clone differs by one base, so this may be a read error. The CDR3: CANSLAADTQYF. The CDR3 DNA reads TGTGCCAACAGCTTAGCTGCGGATACGCAGTATTTT. The rearrangement joins TRBV11-2 to TRBJ2-3, with unresolved D. Germline CDR1 reads SGHAT; CDR2 reads FQNNGV. The CDR3 covers 12 residues.

The CDR3 DNA reads TGTGCCTGGACCTTGGACCGGGGCAACTATGGCTACACCTTC. Translation gives CAWTLDRGNYGYTF. The chain recombines TRBV30 with TRBJ1-2; TRBD1 is a possible D gene (5 bases). V shed 4 bases and J shed 2 bases, with 14 bases lying between them. Germline CDR1 is GTSNPN and CDR2 is SVGIG (reference sequence). This CDR3 has 14 residues.

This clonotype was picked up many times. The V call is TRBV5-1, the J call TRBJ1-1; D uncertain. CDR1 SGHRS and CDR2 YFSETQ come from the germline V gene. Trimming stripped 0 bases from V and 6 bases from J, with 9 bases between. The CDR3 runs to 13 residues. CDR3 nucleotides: TGCGCCAGCAGCTTGGTGGCAACAGCTGAAGCTTTCTTT. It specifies CASSLVATAEAFF.

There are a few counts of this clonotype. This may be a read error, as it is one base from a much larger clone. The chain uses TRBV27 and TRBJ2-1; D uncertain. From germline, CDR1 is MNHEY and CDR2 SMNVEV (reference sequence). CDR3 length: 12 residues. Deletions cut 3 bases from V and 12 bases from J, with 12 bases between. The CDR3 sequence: CASSFFPHGQFF. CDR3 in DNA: TGTGCCAGCAGTTTCTTTCCCCATGGGCAGTTCTTC.

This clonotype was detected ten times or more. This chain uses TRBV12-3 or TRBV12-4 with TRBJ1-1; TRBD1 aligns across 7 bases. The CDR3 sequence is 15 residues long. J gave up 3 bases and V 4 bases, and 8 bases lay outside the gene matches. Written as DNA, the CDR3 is TGTGCCAGCAGTTCCGACAGGGCTCAGGACACTGAAGCTTTCTTT. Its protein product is CASSSDRAQDTEAFF.

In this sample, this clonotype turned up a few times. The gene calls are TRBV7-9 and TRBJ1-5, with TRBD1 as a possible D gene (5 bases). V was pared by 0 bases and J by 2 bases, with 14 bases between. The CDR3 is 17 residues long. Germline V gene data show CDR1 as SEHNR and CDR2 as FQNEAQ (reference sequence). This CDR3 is CASSLARTEGRNQPQHF. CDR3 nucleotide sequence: TGTGCCAGCAGCTTAGCCCGGACGGAGGGACGCAATCAGCCCCAGCATTTT.

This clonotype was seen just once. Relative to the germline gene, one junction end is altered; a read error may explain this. CDR3 protein: CAWGPPWQASYRNQAQHF. The CDR3 DNA follows: TGTGCCTGGGGCCCTCCTTGGCAGGCCTCCTATCGCAATCAGGCCCAGCATTTT. This chain joins TRBV30 and TRBJ1-5; D unresolved. Per germline, CDR1 GTSNPN and CDR2 SVGIG (reference sequence). This CDR3 has 18 residues.

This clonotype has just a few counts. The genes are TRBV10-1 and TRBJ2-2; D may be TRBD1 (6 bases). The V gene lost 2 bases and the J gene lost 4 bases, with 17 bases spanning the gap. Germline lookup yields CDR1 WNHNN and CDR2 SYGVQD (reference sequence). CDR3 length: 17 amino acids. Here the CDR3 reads CASSEGYTGFATGELFF. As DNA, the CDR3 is TGCGCCAGCAGTGAGGGCTACACAGGGTTTGCCACCGGGGAGCTGTTTTTT.

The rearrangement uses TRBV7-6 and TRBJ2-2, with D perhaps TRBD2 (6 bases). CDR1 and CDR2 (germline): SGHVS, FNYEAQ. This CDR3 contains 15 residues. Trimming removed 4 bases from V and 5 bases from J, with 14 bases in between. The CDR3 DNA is TGTGCCAGCAGCTCCTGGGGCGCGGGGACCGGGGAGCTGTTTTTT. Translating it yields CASSSWGAGTGELFF.

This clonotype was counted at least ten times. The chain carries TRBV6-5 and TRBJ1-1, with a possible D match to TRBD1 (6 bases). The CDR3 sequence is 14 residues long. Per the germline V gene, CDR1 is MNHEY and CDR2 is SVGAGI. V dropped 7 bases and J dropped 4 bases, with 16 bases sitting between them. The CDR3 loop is CASTGARRSTEAFF. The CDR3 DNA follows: TGTGCCAGCACGGGGGCGCGTCGGAGCACTGAAGCTTTCTTT.

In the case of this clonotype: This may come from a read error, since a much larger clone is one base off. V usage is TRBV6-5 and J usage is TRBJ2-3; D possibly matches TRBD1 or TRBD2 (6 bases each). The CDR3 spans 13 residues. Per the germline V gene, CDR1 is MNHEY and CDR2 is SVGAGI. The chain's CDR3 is CASKTSRGDMQYF. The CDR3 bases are TGTGCCAGCAAAACCTCAAGGGGGGATATGCAGTATTTT.

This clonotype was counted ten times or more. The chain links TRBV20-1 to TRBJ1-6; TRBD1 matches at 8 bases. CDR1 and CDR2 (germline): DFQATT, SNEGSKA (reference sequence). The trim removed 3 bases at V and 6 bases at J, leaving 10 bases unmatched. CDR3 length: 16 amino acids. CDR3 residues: CSASDPHGQGNSPLHF. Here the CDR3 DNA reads TGCAGTGCTAGCGATCCCCACGGACAGGGTAATTCACCCCTCCACTTT.

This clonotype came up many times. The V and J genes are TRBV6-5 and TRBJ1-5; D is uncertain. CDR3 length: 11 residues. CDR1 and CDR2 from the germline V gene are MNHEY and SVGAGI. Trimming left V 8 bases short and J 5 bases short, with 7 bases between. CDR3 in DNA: TGTGCCAGCGGCCTCCATCAGCCCCAGCATTTT. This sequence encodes CASGLHQPQHF.

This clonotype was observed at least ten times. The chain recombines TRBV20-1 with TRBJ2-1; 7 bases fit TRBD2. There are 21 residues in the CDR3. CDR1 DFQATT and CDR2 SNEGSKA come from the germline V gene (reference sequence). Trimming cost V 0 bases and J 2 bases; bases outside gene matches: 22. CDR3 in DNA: TGCAGTGCTAGAGATTGGCCACGGGGGACCGCGGGGAGGGTGACCTACAATGAGCAGTTCTTC. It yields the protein CSARDWPRGTAGRVTYNEQFF.